The 2 T cell receptor beta chains below come from one sample, sequenced in a study of patients and donors after allogeneic stem cell transplantation (TCRdb year 2020). Receptor amplification or capture employed RT-PCR. The reads were generated on a NextSeq 550. TCRdb reanalyzed the raw reads on its own, using fastp at Q25 for trimming and MiXCR for clone calling, and kept in-frame beta chains. CDR3 protein duplicates are merged, each entry listing the most common genes and DNA. This sample is represented by about 39,000 distinct CDR3 sequences; about 30% of them were singletons. Less than 80% of the sample goes to the ten largest clones. What was sequenced was blood, either unsorted or a sorted T cell fraction (not recorded which). The origin of the receptors is a human donor who was either an allogeneic HSCT recipient or a stem cell or donor lymphocyte infusion donor (not recorded which). It is not recorded whose cells these are; they may come from a transplant donor.

CDR3 bases: TGTGCCAGCAGCTTCAGGGGCGGGGAGCTGTTTTTT. Translation: CASSFRGGELFF. This chain joins TRBV7-3 and TRBJ2-2; TRBD1 might be the D (6 bases). The CDR3 length is 12 residues. The V gene's germline CDR1 is SGHTA and CDR2 FQGTGA. Trimming took off 3 bases at V and 7 bases at J, with 6 bases between the two ends.

The rearrangement joins TRBV5-6 to TRBJ1-5; 8 nucleotides agree with TRBD1. Trimming cost V 3 bases and J 3 bases; bases outside gene matches: 8. Germline V gives CDR1 SGHDT, CDR2 YYEEEE. This CDR3 contains 16 residues. The CDR3 nucleotides read TGTGCCAGCAGCTCGTCGACAGGGGCCATCAATCAGCCCCAGCATTTT. Translating gives CASSSSTGAINQPQHF.